The clone carrying this TCR beta chain was picked up a small number of times. Its antigen remains unidentified. This record comes from a study of blood T cells in healthy people across ages. General observations from the study: Higher diversity and more naive CD4+ cells were features of long-lived donors, compared to aged donors. With unsorted PBMCs, a conclusive comparison of naive versus antigen-experienced cells was not possible.

Sample-barcoded 5' priming and a J-beta primer mix drove a second PCR of about 6 to 12 cycles. MiXCR, run by TCRdb on the 5' RACE reads, gives a single entry per CDR3 protein. The sample has about 1,400,000 distinct CDR3 sequences; around 39% are singletons. Each sample yielded at least 6 million isolated PBMCs. Per individual sample, total RNA of at least 5.5 micrograms was extracted. CDR3 length equals 14 residues. Germline V lookup: CDR1 DFQATT, CDR2 SNEGSKA (reference sequence). Trimming shortened V by 6 bases and J by 0 bases, and 15 bases separated the two germline ends. This receptor was taken from a woman under 30 in good health. The chain uses TRBV20-1 and TRBJ2-7; tentatively, D is TRBD2 (6 bases). Sequencing used blood. CDR3: CSAPGERVSYEQYF. The CDR3 nucleotides are TGCAGTGCCCCCGGAGAGCGGGTCTCCTACGAGCAGTACTTC.